The 27 T cell receptor beta chains below come from one sample, sequenced in a study of T cell responses to AZD1222 COVID-19 vaccine. The data were produced by immunoSEQ multiplex PCR, yet TCRdb's version contains in-frame clones alone and is incomplete. Here the sample spans 65,000 to 80,000 clones, roughly 90% being singletons. Sequencing used peripheral blood, obtained on day 0 of AZD1222 vaccination. The receptors here all came from an adult in good health.

The J gene is TRBJ1-4, the V gene TRBV5-1; D remains ambiguous. The CDR3 consists of 16 residues. V dropped 0 bases and J dropped 7 bases, with 16 bases sitting between them. Per germline, CDR1 SGHRS and CDR2 YFSETQ. The CDR3 protein is CASSLAVGSRFEKLFF. In nucleotides, the CDR3 is TGCGCCAGCAGCTTGGCCGTCGGGTCACGGTTTGAAAAACTGTTTTTT.

This clone was observed a single time. This rearrangement joins TRBV6-2 or TRBV6-3 to TRBJ1-1; a weak D match, TRBD1 (5 bases). V shed 2 bases and J shed 0 bases, with 16 bases lying between them. Germline V gene sequence: CDR1 MNHEY, CDR2 SVGEGT. The CDR3 length is 17 residues. Written as DNA, the CDR3 is TGTGCCAGCAGTTACCCGTTCCGCCAGGGTCTGAACACTGAAGCTTTCTTT. This translates into CASSYPFRQGLNTEAFF.

The genes are TRBV2 and TRBJ2-1; D call uncertain. V lost 11 bases to trimming and J lost 0 bases, with 14 bases between them. The CDR3 totals 14 residues. Germline CDR1 reads SNHLY; CDR2 reads FYNNEI. The CDR3 reads CACLRLSSYNEQFF. The CDR3 DNA reads as TGTGCCTGTCTAAGGTTGAGCTCCTACAATGAGCAGTTCTTC.

The chain links TRBV27 to TRBJ1-6; D is perhaps TRBD1 (6 bases). Germline lookup yields CDR1 MNHEY and CDR2 SMNVEV (reference sequence). The CDR3 contains 15 residues. Trimming pared 8 bases from V and 7 bases from J, leaving 18 bases between. In DNA, the CDR3 is TGTGCCAGCCGGACGCCAGGACAGACAAATTCACCCCTCCACTTT. Translating it yields CASRTPGQTNSPLHF.

This sequence joins TRBV29-1 and TRBJ2-7, with D tentatively TRBD1 or TRBD2 (5 bases each). This CDR3 has 14 amino acids. The V end was cut by 3 bases, the J end by 2 bases, with 14 bases between. CDR1 is SQVTM, CDR2 ANQGSEA, per germline. CDR3 DNA sequence: TGCAGCGTTGAGTTGGGGACGGGGCCCTACGAGCAGTACTTC. Translated: CSVELGTGPYEQYF.

This clone has just one count. V usage is TRBV28 and J usage is TRBJ2-4, with 8 bases aligning to TRBD2. The ends lost 3 bases at V and 8 bases at J; junction bases unmatched: 6. The CDR3 sequence is 14 residues long. Germline V lookup: CDR1 MDHEN, CDR2 SYDVKM. The CDR3 loop reads CASSFGLAWDIQYF. The CDR3, as DNA: TGTGCCAGCAGTTTTGGACTAGCCTGGGACATTCAGTACTTC.

The chain joins TRBV7-2 to TRBJ2-7; the D gene is possibly TRBD2 (5 bases). Germline assignment: CDR1 SGHTA and CDR2 FQGNSA. The CDR3 runs to 15 residues. V was trimmed by 1 base and J by 0 bases, leaving 10 bases between them. DNA of the CDR3: TGTGCCAGCAGCTTAGGGGCGGGTTTCTCCTACGAGCAGTACTTC. This sequence encodes CASSLGAGFSYEQYF.

The chain recombines TRBV5-1 with TRBJ1-6, with D perhaps TRBD1 (5 bases). This CDR3 region has 16 residues. With 0 bases removed from V and 0 bases from J, the gap between germline ends came to 7 bases. Germline CDR1 and CDR2: SGHRS and YFSETQ. The CDR3 spells CASSLGGSSYNSPLHF. The CDR3 nucleotides are TGCGCCAGCAGCTTGGGGGGGAGCTCCTATAATTCACCCCTCCACTTT.

The gene calls are TRBV19 and TRBJ2-5; D is uncertain. This CDR3 has 13 residues. V lost 7 bases, J lost 5 bases, and 14 bases lay in between. CDR1 LNHDA and CDR2 SQIVND come from the germline V gene (reference sequence). The DNA for the CDR3 is TGTGCCAGTACCGCGACTGCCTCGGAGACCCAGTACTTC. Translated, it gives CASTATASETQYF.

This chain connects TRBV7-2 to TRBJ1-5; D might be TRBD1 (5 bases). Between the trimmed V and J ends, which lost 7 bases and 1 base, there was a span of 20 bases. Germline loops: CDR1 SGHTA, CDR2 FQGNSA. The CDR3 totals 17 residues. This chain's CDR3 is CASKRQGGESSNQPQHF. The CDR3 nucleotides read TGTGCCAGCAAACGGCAGGGAGGTGAATCGAGCAATCAGCCCCAGCATTTT.

The rearrangement joins TRBV5-5 to TRBJ2-5, with 8 bases matching TRBD2. Trimming at V came to 5 bases and at J to 3 bases, leaving 15 bases not matched to a gene. The CDR3 consists of 17 residues. Looked up from germline, CDR1 is SGHKS and CDR2 is YYEKEE (reference sequence). The CDR3 loop reads CASRYDWVAGKKETQYF. In nucleotides, the CDR3 is TGTGCCAGCAGATACGACTGGGTAGCGGGAAAGAAAGAGACCCAGTACTTC.

This chain joins TRBV7-3 and TRBJ2-7, with TRBD1 identical over 8 bases. This CDR3 contains 9 residues. V shed 8 bases, J shed 12 bases, and the junction held 3 bases outside the gene matches. Germline V gene lookup returns CDR1 SGHTA and CDR2 FQGTGA. CDR3 region: CASPGTGYF. The CDR3 nucleotides are TGTGCCAGCCCCGGGACAGGGTACTTC.

The J gene is TRBJ1-4, the V gene TRBV11-2; D is unresolved. The V and J ends lost 5 bases and 8 bases respectively, with 15 bases between them. Germline lookup yields CDR1 SGHAT and CDR2 FQNNGV. CDR3 length: 14 residues. Here the CDR3 reads CASSPQMGEEKLFF. The CDR3 nucleotides read TGTGCCAGCAGCCCACAAATGGGTGAGGAAAAACTGTTTTTT.

V usage is TRBV6-5 and J usage is TRBJ2-5, with a weak D call TRBD1 (6 bases). Germline CDR1 and CDR2: MNHEY and SVGAGI. This CDR3 is 12 amino acids long. Deletions cut 8 bases from V and 5 bases from J, with 12 bases between. The CDR3 spells CASWTVRETQYF. The CDR3 region has the DNA TGTGCCAGCTGGACAGTCCGGGAGACCCAGTACTTC.

V and J are TRBV2 and TRBJ1-1; D remains unclear. This CDR3 contains 13 residues. Germline-derived CDR1 and CDR2 are SNHLY and FYNNEI. V lost 1 base and J 6 bases, leaving 9 bases between the germline ends. This chain's CDR3 is CASSEDGIPEAFF. The DNA of the CDR3 is TGTGCCAGCAGTGAAGACGGTATACCTGAAGCTTTCTTT.

The genes are TRBV7-9 and TRBJ1-5; D is possibly TRBD1 (6 bases). V lost 0 bases, J lost 7 bases, and 19 bases lay in between. There are 17 residues in the CDR3. Looked up from germline, CDR1 is SEHNR and CDR2 is FQNEAQ (reference sequence). The CDR3 region has the DNA TGTGCCAGCAGCTTAGCTTCTGGTGCAGGGGAAGGACAGCCCCAGCATTTT. Its translation is CASSLASGAGEGQPQHF. Filled out from reference TRBV7-9 and TRBJ1-5, the complete variable domain reads DTGVSQNPRHKITKRGQNVTFRCDPISEHNRLYWYRQTLGQGPEFLTYFQNEAQLEKSRLLSDRFSAERPKGSFSTLEIQRTEQGDSAMYLCASSLASGAGEGQPQHFGDGTRLSIL.

This sequence joins TRBV7-8 and TRBJ2-3; D ambiguous. CDR1 SGHVS and CDR2 FQNEAQ come from the germline V gene. V lost 8 bases to trimming and J lost 0 bases, with 6 bases between them. This CDR3 comprises 12 residues. CDR3 coding DNA: TGTGCCAGCCAACAGAGCACAGATACGCAGTATTTT. It specifies CASQQSTDTQYF.

In this sample, this clone turned up once. The V and J genes are TRBV16 and TRBJ2-7; the D is unclear. V lost 0 bases and J 2 bases, leaving 8 bases between the germline ends. Germline CDR1 is KGHSY and CDR2 is FQNENV. This CDR3 contains 14 residues. The CDR3 sequence: CASSQSSQAYEQYF. CDR3 coding DNA: TGTGCCAGCAGCCAATCGAGTCAGGCCTACGAGCAGTACTTC.

This clone was found once. The chain is built from TRBV20-1 and TRBJ2-7; D is perhaps TRBD2 (5 bases). The germline V gene encodes CDR1 DFQATT and CDR2 SNEGSKA (reference sequence). V was shortened by 6 bases and J by 0 bases, with 6 bases between the two germline ends. The CDR3 covers 11 residues. The CDR3: CSAEGSYEQYF. The CDR3, as DNA: TGCAGTGCCGAGGGCTCCTACGAGCAGTACTTC.

The V gene is TRBV5-1, the J gene TRBJ1-1; weak D call: TRBD1 (6 bases). Germline V gene lookup returns CDR1 SGHRS and CDR2 YFSETQ. Trimming left V 4 bases short and J 5 bases short, with 18 bases between. The CDR3 length is 15 residues. CDR3 loop: CASSAGLGGWTEAFF. CDR3 nucleotides: TGCGCCAGCAGCGCGGGTCTGGGGGGCTGGACTGAAGCTTTCTTT.

J is TRBJ1-6 and V is TRBV7-9; TRBD1 aligns across 8 bases. V was pared by 5 bases and J by 9 bases, with 6 bases of the junction left unmatched. This CDR3 contains 14 residues. Germline CDR1 SEHNR, CDR2 FQNEAQ (reference sequence). CDR3 loop: CASSLDRVGSPLHF. CDR3 coding DNA: TGTGCCAGCAGCCTGGACAGGGTGGGTTCACCCCTCCACTTT.

Written as DNA, the CDR3 is TGTGCCAGCAGTACAGGGAACTCCTACGAGCAGTACTTC. Translating it yields CASSTGNSYEQYF. J is TRBJ2-7 and V is TRBV2; D is perhaps TRBD1 (6 bases). The CDR3 loop spans 13 amino acids. The germline gives CDR1 SNHLY, CDR2 FYNNEI. Trimming shortened V by 5 bases and J by 0 bases, and 8 bases separated the two germline ends.

This chain links TRBV4-1 with TRBJ2-3; D is unclear. Germline loops: CDR1 MGHRA, CDR2 YSYEKL. V dropped 2 bases and J dropped 8 bases, with 8 bases sitting between them. The length of the CDR3 is 12 residues. The CDR3, as DNA: TGCGCCAGCAGCCAAACTGGCGCTACGCAGTATTTT. Protein product: CASSQTGATQYF.

With respect to this clone: The sample carries other DNA sequences with the same CDR3. This chain joins TRBV6-1 and TRBJ1-3; no definite D call. The length of the CDR3 is 14 residues. Germline V CDR1 and CDR2: MNHNS, SASEGT. The V end lost 1 base, the J end lost 4 bases, and 8 bases lay between the germline ends. CDR3 loop: CASSEGVSGNTIYF. The CDR3 DNA is TGTGCCAGCAGTGAAGGAGTATCCGGAAACACCATATATTTT.

The chain recombines TRBV7-9 with TRBJ2-5; 10 nucleotides align to TRBD2. V shed 4 bases and J 7 bases; nucleotides not matched to a gene: 6. The CDR3 is made up of 14 amino acids. Germline V gene lookup returns CDR1 SEHNR and CDR2 FQNEAQ (reference sequence). CDR3 loop: CASSSQTSGSTQYF. The CDR3 nucleotides are TGTGCCAGCAGCTCCCAGACTAGCGGGTCGACCCAGTACTTC.

This chain joins TRBV19 and TRBJ2-3; D call uncertain. Trimming removed 0 bases at V and 6 bases at J, with 13 bases between. Germline loops: CDR1 LNHDA, CDR2 SQIVND (reference sequence). The CDR3 extends over 15 amino acids. In nucleotides, the CDR3 is TGTGCCAGTAGTATAGAAGGGCGGCTCGGGGATACGCAGTATTTT. As protein: CASSIEGRLGDTQYF.

V and J are TRBV2 and TRBJ1-1; D may be TRBD1 (5 bases). Deletions cut 2 bases from V and 8 bases from J, with 9 bases between. This CDR3 is 12 amino acids long. Looked up from germline, CDR1 is SNHLY and CDR2 is FYNNEI. The CDR3, as DNA: TGTGCCAGCAGTGAACAGGGCGGGGAAGCTTTCTTT. Protein: CASSEQGGEAFF.